This T cell receptor beta chain was sequenced for a study of OX40 agonist ivuxolimab in advanced cancers. Study summary: The study treated patients with ivuxolimab, an agonistic anti-OX40 (CD134) antibody. The group had a mean age of approximately 60 years, ranged from about 20 to 79, and was 82.7% male. Partial responses, seen in three patients, involved one hepatocellular carcinoma and two cutaneous melanomas.

Method: immunoSEQ multiplex PCR; TCRdb's copy keeps in-frame clones and lacks some. The sample lists some 120,000 clones, around 92% occurring once. The source is an adult with an advanced solid tumor such as melanoma, head and neck, liver or kidney cancer. The sample in question was CD4+ or CD8+ T cells sorted from blood, obtained in a trial of the OX40 agonist ivuxolimab.

CDR3 bases: TGTGCCAGCAGCGTAGCGGGGACTACATCCTACGAGCAGTACTTC. Protein product: CASSVAGTTSYEQYF. This sequence joins TRBV9 and TRBJ2-7; 7 nucleotides match TRBD2. The J segment lost 1 base and the V segment lost 0 bases, leaving 4 bases of the junction unmatched. The CDR3 covers 15 residues. Germline loops: CDR1 SGDLS, CDR2 YYNGEE. Variable domain in full (rest from reference TRBV9 and TRBJ2-7): DSGVTQTPKHLITATGQRVTLRCSPRSGDLSVYWYQQSLDQGLQFLIQYYNGEERAKGNILERFSAQQFPDLHSELNLSSLELGDSALYFCASSVAGTTSYEQYFGPGTRLTVT.